The 14 T cell receptor beta chains given below trace back to one sample, sequenced in a study of CD4 T cells in relation to SARS-CoV-2 and coronaviruses. These receptors lack a known antigen. Profiled with immunoSEQ multiplex PCR; TCRdb holds only in-frame clones, not every one. The repertoire includes 25,000 to 35,000 clones, more than 70% of them detected once, and around an eighth sits in the top ten. CD4+ T cells from unexposed donors were obtained before the COVID-19 pandemic (2011-2018). CD4+ T cells were isolated from the cells after around 10 days of culture. The material sequenced was CD4+ T cells from PBMCs, cultured in vitro. The receptor set was obtained from a human donor in good health.

This chain links TRBV18 with TRBJ1-6; D remains unclear. V lost 2 bases, J lost 10 bases, and 12 bases lay in between. The CDR3 has 14 amino acids. Germline CDR1 reads KGHSH; CDR2 reads LQKENI. The CDR3 nucleotides read TGTGCCAGCTCACCAGAGGCAGGCCGCTCACCCCTCCACTTT. It translates to CASSPEAGRSPLHF.

The rearrangement links TRBV19 to TRBJ1-6; 7 bases map to TRBD1. Germline CDR1 LNHDA, CDR2 SQIVND (reference sequence). This CDR3 spans 13 amino acids. V lost 7 bases and J lost 10; bases outside the gene matches: 7. The CDR3 sequence: CASMPGGRSPLHF. DNA of the CDR3: TGTGCCAGTATGCCAGGGGGTAGATCACCCCTCCACTTT.

This sequence joins TRBV30 and TRBJ2-3; TRBD2 aligns across 7 bases. Trimming took 3 bases from V and 4 from J; bases not matched to a gene: 10. This CDR3 has 15 residues. Germline CDR1 GTSNPN, CDR2 SVGIG (reference sequence). The DNA for the CDR3 is TGTGCCTGGAGCACAAGCGGGATGAACCCAGATACGCAGTATTTT. Translated: CAWSTSGMNPDTQYF.

The rearrangement uses TRBV6-6 and TRBJ1-6, with D unclear. Germline CDR1 MNHNY, CDR2 SVGAGI (reference sequence). V dropped 5 bases and J dropped 7 bases, with 12 bases sitting between them. This CDR3 is built from 14 residues. In nucleotides, the CDR3 is TGTGCCAGCAGTGGAGCGCACCAAAATTCACCCCTCCACTTT. This sequence encodes CASSGAHQNSPLHF.

The chain is built from TRBV6-5 and TRBJ2-3; a possible D gene is TRBD2 (5 bases). CDR3 length: 14 amino acids. Per the germline V gene, CDR1 is MNHEY and CDR2 is SVGAGI. V was cut by 5 bases and J by 0 bases, with 9 bases left in between. This CDR3 reads CASSRAESTDTQYF. CDR3 DNA sequence: TGTGCCAGCAGTCGAGCGGAAAGCACAGATACGCAGTATTTT.

The CDR3 coding sequence is TGTGCCAGCAGTTCGGACAGACGGAACACTGAAGCTTTCTTT. Encoded protein: CASSSDRRNTEAFF. The chain links TRBV6-2 or TRBV6-3 to TRBJ1-1, with a weak D call TRBD1 (6 bases). V dropped 4 bases and J dropped 1 base, with 10 bases sitting between them. Germline V CDR1 and CDR2: MNHEY, SVGEGT. The CDR3 contains 14 residues.

The CDR3 region has the DNA TGTGCCAGCAGCCAAGTGGGTTCACCCCTCCACTTT. As protein: CASSQVGSPLHF. The chain has TRBV3-1 (or the pseudogene TRBV3-2) and TRBJ1-6; D uncertain. In germline, CDR1 is LGHDT, CDR2 YNNKEL (reference sequence). Between the trimmed V and J ends, which lost 1 base and 9 bases, there was a span of 4 bases. This CDR3 is 12 amino acids long.

This sequence joins TRBV7-8 and TRBJ2-7, with no clear D. Germline V lookup: CDR1 SGHVS, CDR2 FQNEAQ. Trimming shortened V by 1 base and J by 0 bases, and 7 bases separated the two germline ends. The CDR3 is made up of 14 amino acids. The CDR3 DNA follows: TGTGCCAGCAGCTTAGAGGCCTCCTCCTACGAGCAGTACTTC. Its translation: CASSLEASSYEQYF.

V is TRBV9 and J is TRBJ2-7; 7 bases fit TRBD2. The CDR3 sequence is 15 residues long. Germline CDR1 SGDLS, CDR2 YYNGEE. V was pared by 3 bases and J by 1 base, with 7 bases of the junction left unmatched. CDR3 sequence (DNA): TGTGCCAGCAGCGCTGGGCCTAGCGGATCCTACGAGCAGTACTTC. It yields the protein CASSAGPSGSYEQYF.

CDR3: CASSLWTGRSGELFF. In DNA form, the CDR3 reads TGTGCCAGCAGTTTATGGACAGGGAGGTCCGGGGAGCTGTTTTTT. The chain is built from TRBV27 and TRBJ2-2, with 8 positions matching TRBD1. The trim removed 1 base at V and 6 bases at J, leaving 4 bases unmatched. The CDR3 length is 15 residues. The germline CDR1 and CDR2 sequences are MNHEY and SMNVEV (reference sequence).

V usage is TRBV7-9 and J usage is TRBJ1-1; tentatively, D is TRBD1 (5 bases). Germline lookup yields CDR1 SEHNR and CDR2 FQNEAQ (reference sequence). The CDR3 extends over 15 amino acids. Trimming left V 5 bases short and J 2 bases short, with 15 bases between. CDR3: CASSGLWRGNTEAFF. The CDR3 DNA reads as TGTGCCAGCAGCGGCTTATGGAGGGGAAACACTGAAGCTTTCTTT.

This chain joins TRBV4-3 and TRBJ1-5; D unresolved. This CDR3 is 13 amino acids long. Trimming took 0 bases from V and 5 from J, leaving 5 bases between them. Germline lookup yields CDR1 LGHNA and CDR2 YSLEER. The DNA of the CDR3 is TGCGCCAGCAGCCAAGAGGTAGATCAGCCCCAGCATTTT. Translating it yields CASSQEVDQPQHF.

V and J are TRBV5-8 and TRBJ2-5, with 8 bases identical to TRBD1. The CDR3 runs to 14 residues. The J segment lost 5 bases and the V segment lost 3 bases, leaving 6 bases of the junction unmatched. Looked up from germline, CDR1 is SGHTS and CDR2 is YDEGEE. CDR3 sequence (DNA): TGTGCCAGCAGCTCAGGACAGGGCTGGGAGACCCAGTACTTC. Protein: CASSSGQGWETQYF.

This chain joins TRBV11-3 and TRBJ2-5; D gene uncertain. Germline lookup yields CDR1 SGHNT and CDR2 YENEEA. V shed 1 base and J shed 5 bases, with 8 bases lying between them. The CDR3 runs to 13 residues. The CDR3 DNA reads as TGTGCCAGCAGCTTAGGGCTGCGGGAGACCCAGTACTTC. This encodes CASSLGLRETQYF.